Below are 6 T cell receptor beta chains sequenced from a single sample in a study of monozygotic twins with inflammatory bowel disease. For each CDR3 protein, TCRdb gives one entry from its re-call of the 5' RACE reads, without DNA. The specimen's table records 200,000 to 250,000 distinct CDR3 sequences. Sequencing was performed on blood. The source of these receptors is a human donor with ulcerative colitis or Crohn's disease, or a healthy co-twin of an affected twin (not recorded which).

This chain joins TRBV7-9 and TRBJ2-5; TCRdb picks TRBD1, but there is no DNA to check that call. CDR3 length: 16 amino acids. Germline CDR1 SEHNR, CDR2 FQNEAQ (reference sequence). The CDR3 is CASSPLGGGIQETQYF. The full variable domain, its missing parts supplied by reference TRBV7-9 and TRBJ2-5, is DTGVSQNPRHKITKRGQNVTFRCDPISEHNRLYWYRQTLGQGPEFLTYFQNEAQLEKSRLLSDRFSAERPKGSFSTLEIQRTEQGDSAMYLCASSPLGGGIQETQYFGPGTRLLVL.

CDR3: CASSLDTGSEQFF. The chain joins TRBV5-1 to TRBJ2-1; TCRdb designates TRBD2, a call that cannot be tested without DNA. From germline, CDR1 is SGHRS and CDR2 YFSETQ. The CDR3 length is 13 residues. Complete variable domain (other parts from reference TRBV5-1 and TRBJ2-1): KAGVTQTPRYLIKTRGQQVTLSCSPISGHRSVSWYQQTPGQGLQFLFEYFSETQRNKGNFPGRFSGRQFSNSRSEMNVSTLELGDSALYLCASSLDTGSEQFFGPGTRLTVL.

The chain recombines TRBV7-2 with TRBJ2-7; TCRdb selects TRBD1, and the lack of DNA leaves this call unchecked. This CDR3 has 15 residues. Germline-derived CDR1 and CDR2 are SGHTA and FQGNSA. The CDR3 sequence: CASSVRGDRVYEQYF.

The chain couples TRBV12-3 or TRBV12-4 to TRBJ1-4; no DNA is available, so the TRBD1 call from TCRdb remains unchecked. The CDR3 runs 16 residues. CDR3 sequence reads: CASKPGQGETNEKLFF.

This sequence joins TRBV20-1 and TRBJ2-7; TCRdb proposes TRBD1, but this gene call is untestable without DNA. Germline V gives CDR1 DFQATT, CDR2 SNEGSKA (reference sequence). The CDR3 is 16 amino acids. This CDR3 reads CSARLHGGLSSYEQYF.

The chain combines TRBV9 with TRBJ2-1. The CDR3 consists of 14 residues. Per germline, CDR1 SGDLS and CDR2 YYNGEE. CDR3 protein: CASSAVGSSDEQFF. The whole variable domain, filled in from reference TRBV9 and TRBJ2-1, reads DSGVTQTPKHLITATGQRVTLRCSPRSGDLSVYWYQQSLDQGLQFLIQYYNGEERAKGNILERFSAQQFPDLHSELNLSSLELGDSALYFCASSAVGSSDEQFFGPGTRLTVL.